Listed below are T cell receptor beta chains from one sample, sequenced in a study of blood T cells in healthy people across ages. From the 5' RACE reads, TCRdb called clonotypes with MiXCR, one entry per CDR3 protein. The sample contains hundreds of thousands of distinct CDR3 sequences, approximately 53% of which appear only once. Sample: blood. These receptors all come from a man aged 40-50 years in good health. CDR3s include the opening cysteine and the closing phenylalanine or tryptophan. Fields, in order: CDR3 DNA, CDR3 protein, J gene, D gene, CDR3 length, clone size, V gene. A D gene is named only where the DNA matches it firmly. Rows may omit the clone size; those that give it use once, few, many or a size class.

DNA: TGTGCCCGCAGCCTGGGACAGGAGTACCAAGAGACCCAGTACTTC
CDR3: CARSLGQEYQETQYF
J: TRBJ2-5
D: TRBD1
length: 15
size: .
V: TRBV5-6

DNA: TGTGCCAGCAGCGTAAGTTCTAGGCTTCAGGGGGCAACGGGGACTGAAGCTTTCTTT
CDR3: CASSVSSRLQGATGTEAFF
J: TRBJ1-1
D: TRBD1
length: 19
size: once
V: TRBV9

DNA: TGTGCCACGCAGGGGGATAATGAAAAACTGTTTTTT
CDR3: CATQGDNEKLFF
J: TRBJ1-4
D: TRBD1
length: 12
size: .
V: TRBV19

DNA: TGTGCCAGCAGCAAAGGACACAAGGAACAGCCCCAGCATTTT
CDR3: CASSKGHKEQPQHF
J: TRBJ1-5
D: .
length: 14
size: few
V: TRBV12-3/TRBV12-4

DNA: TGTGCCAGCAGCTTTAGTGGGTATATGAGGGGCTACGAGCAGTACTTC
CDR3: CASSFSGYMRGYEQYF
J: TRBJ2-7
D: .
length: 16
size: .
V: TRBV7-8

DNA: TGCGTCAGCAGCCAAGCTAGTCAGCGTTACTCCTACGAGCAGTACTTC
CDR3: CVSSQASQRYSYEQYF
J: TRBJ2-7
D: .
length: 16
size: .
V: TRBV4-1

DNA: TGTGCCAGCAGTTCGCCTGCCTTCTATGGCTACACCTTC
CDR3: CASSSPAFYGYTF
J: TRBJ1-2
D: .
length: 13
size: .
V: TRBV6-2/TRBV6-3

DNA: TGTGCCAGCAGCTCGGAACAAATTAAACGGGGAAAACTGTTTTTT
CDR3: CASSSEQIKRGKLFF
J: TRBJ1-4
D: .
length: 15
size: .
V: TRBV9

DNA: TGTGCCAGCAGAGAGACTAGCGGGAACGAGCAGTACTTC
CDR3: CASRETSGNEQYF
J: TRBJ2-7
D: TRBD2
length: 13
size: .
V: TRBV6-2/TRBV6-3

DNA: TGCAGCGACAAAAGGACAGAAGAGACCCAGTACTTC
CDR3: CSDKRTEETQYF
J: TRBJ2-5
D: .
length: 12
size: .
V: TRBV29-1

DNA: TGTGCCAGCAGTTATCTGGAGGGTGCGAACTATGGCTACACCTTC
CDR3: CASSYLEGANYGYTF
J: TRBJ1-2
D: .
length: 15
size: .
V: TRBV12-3/TRBV12-4

DNA: TGTGCCAGCAGCAGGGGCGGGAGGGCTTGGAATGAGCAGTTCTTC
CDR3: CASSRGGRAWNEQFF
J: TRBJ2-1
D: TRBD2
length: 15
size: once
V: TRBV5-8

DNA: TGTGCCAGCAGCTTAGTTTGGGGACTCAGCACAGATACGCAGTATTTT
CDR3: CASSLVWGLSTDTQYF
J: TRBJ2-3
D: .
length: 16
size: .
V: TRBV7-2

DNA: TGTGCCAGCTCACCACCTCTCTCTTCGGCCAGACCAATCTACGAGCAGTACTTC
CDR3: CASSPPLSSARPIYEQYF
J: TRBJ2-7
D: .
length: 18
size: .
V: TRBV18

DNA: TGTGCCAGCAGTAAACAGGGACTAGATACGCAGTATTTT
CDR3: CASSKQGLDTQYF
J: TRBJ2-3
D: .
length: 13
size: .
V: TRBV7-9

DNA: TGTGCCAGCTCCCCAACTAGCGGGAACACCTACGAGCAGTACTTC
CDR3: CASSPTSGNTYEQYF
J: TRBJ2-7
D: TRBD2
length: 15
size: .
V: TRBV3-1

DNA: TGTGCCATCAGTGAATTTATAATCTCTGGGGCCAACGTCCTGACTTTC
CDR3: CAISEFIISGANVLTF
J: TRBJ2-6
D: .
length: 16
size: .
V: TRBV10-3

DNA: TGTGCCAGCAGTTACTGGGACAGGGGAAACCACACCTTC
CDR3: CASSYWDRGNHTF
J: TRBJ1-2
D: TRBD1
length: 13
size: .
V: TRBV6-2/TRBV6-3

DNA: TGTGCCAGCAGTTTGGGGCCGGGTGGCGGCGCAGATACGCAGTATTTT
CDR3: CASSLGPGGGADTQYF
J: TRBJ2-3
D: .
length: 16
size: .
V: TRBV28

DNA: TGTGCCAGCAGTTTAACCCTCTGGAGTCAGCCCCAGCATTTT
CDR3: CASSLTLWSQPQHF
J: TRBJ1-5
D: .
length: 14
size: .
V: TRBV12-3/TRBV12-4

DNA: TGCAGCGTTCCTAGCGGGAGGGCTAGAGAGCAGTACTTC
CDR3: CSVPSGRAREQYF
J: TRBJ2-7
D: TRBD2
length: 13
size: .
V: TRBV29-1

DNA: TGCAGCGTCGGATCGGGGGGGAAGGGCTACACCTTC
CDR3: CSVGSGGKGYTF
J: TRBJ1-2
D: .
length: 12
size: .
V: TRBV29-1

DNA: TGTGCCAGCAGTCCCCCGGGGCGGGGGGAGACCCAGTACTTC
CDR3: CASSPPGRGETQYF
J: TRBJ2-5
D: TRBD2
length: 14
size: .
V: TRBV12-3/TRBV12-4

DNA: TGTGCCAGCAGGGGACTTCTTGCAAATACGCAGTATTTT
CDR3: CASRGLLANTQYF
J: TRBJ2-3
D: .
length: 13
size: .
V: TRBV7-2

DNA: TGTGCCAGCAGCCTTACCCGCGGCGGGAGCTTAGGGAATGAGCAGTACTTC
CDR3: CASSLTRGGSLGNEQYF
J: TRBJ2-5
D: TRBD2
length: 17
size: .
V: TRBV11-2

DNA: TGTGCCAGCAGCTTAGAGCGCAGACTAGCGGGAAGAGGTCCGGATACGCAGTATTTT
CDR3: CASSLERRLAGRGPDTQYF
J: TRBJ2-3
D: TRBD2
length: 19
size: .
V: TRBV11-2

DNA: TGCAGCGTTCCACTAGTAAAGCAGTTCTTC
CDR3: CSVPLVKQFF
J: TRBJ2-1
D: .
length: 10
size: .
V: TRBV29-1

DNA: TGTGCCAGCAGCCGGACAGGGGGCGCGTTTGGCTACACCTTC
CDR3: CASSRTGGAFGYTF
J: TRBJ1-2
D: TRBD1
length: 14
size: .
V: TRBV5-6

DNA: TGTGCCAGCAGCCTACACGGACAGGTGAACACTGAGGCTTTCTTT
CDR3: CASSLHGQVNTEAFF
J: TRBJ1-1
D: TRBD1
length: 15
size: .
V: TRBV3-1

DNA: TGCGCCAGCAGCCAGAGCGGGAAACGGGACAATGAGCAGTTCTTC
CDR3: CASSQSGKRDNEQFF
J: TRBJ2-1
D: TRBD2
length: 15
size: .
V: TRBV4-3

DNA: TGTGTGGGGACTAGTGGAGAGACCCAGTACTTC
CDR3: CVGTSGETQYF
J: TRBJ2-5
D: TRBD2
length: 11
size: .
V: TRBV7-9

DNA: TGCAGTGCCCCCGGTGATGGGAGAGAAGATACGCAGTATTTT
CDR3: CSAPGDGREDTQYF
J: TRBJ2-3
D: .
length: 14
size: .
V: TRBV20-1

DNA: TGTGCCACCAGCAGAGGGTCCTCGTCTTCCTACGAGCAGTACTTC
CDR3: CATSRGSSSSYEQYF
J: TRBJ2-7
D: .
length: 15
size: .
V: TRBV15

DNA: TGTGCCTGGAGTTCTGGAAACACCATATATTTT
CDR3: CAWSSGNTIYF
J: TRBJ1-3
D: .
length: 11
size: once
V: TRBV30

DNA: TGTGCCAGCAGCTTAGAGGGACAGGGGAGCCATTACGAGCAGTACTTC
CDR3: CASSLEGQGSHYEQYF
J: TRBJ2-7
D: TRBD1
length: 16
size: .
V: TRBV11-2

DNA: TGCAGTGCTAGAGAAACAGGGGTGTACCAAGAGACCCAGTACTTC
CDR3: CSARETGVYQETQYF
J: TRBJ2-5
D: TRBD1
length: 15
size: .
V: TRBV20-1

DNA: TGTGCCAGCACCCGACCTAATTCACCCCTCCACTTT
CDR3: CASTRPNSPLHF
J: TRBJ1-6
D: .
length: 12
size: .
V: TRBV27

DNA: TGCAGCGTTGTTCAGGGGGTCCAGACCCAGTACTTC
CDR3: CSVVQGVQTQYF
J: TRBJ2-5
D: TRBD1
length: 12
size: .
V: TRBV29-1

DNA: TGTGCCAGCACCGAAAGCAGGGGGCAGGGCACCGGGGAGCTGTTTTTT
CDR3: CASTESRGQGTGELFF
J: TRBJ2-2
D: TRBD1
length: 16
size: .
V: TRBV6-7

DNA: TGTGCCAGCAGTAAAAGGGGACTCAATTTTGAGCAGTACTTC
CDR3: CASSKRGLNFEQYF
J: TRBJ2-5
D: .
length: 14
size: .
V: TRBV25-1

DNA: TGTGCCAGCACCACGGGGGGATTGAGTGAGCAGTACTTC
CDR3: CASTTGGLSEQYF
J: TRBJ2-4
D: TRBD2
length: 13
size: .
V: TRBV6-2/TRBV6-3

DNA: TGTGCCAGCAGGATGCGCACACAAGAGACCCAGTACTTC
CDR3: CASRMRTQETQYF
J: TRBJ2-5
D: .
length: 13
size: .
V: TRBV7-2

DNA: TGTGCCAGCACCCCTTCCTGGGGTCCTAAAGCTAACGAAAAACTGTTTTTT
CDR3: CASTPSWGPKANEKLFF
J: TRBJ1-4
D: .
length: 17
size: .
V: TRBV7-2

DNA: TGTGCCAGCAGCGTAGATCCCCTAGCGGGAGTAGTCAATGAGCAGTTCTTC
CDR3: CASSVDPLAGVVNEQFF
J: TRBJ2-1
D: TRBD2
length: 17
size: .
V: TRBV9

DNA: TGTGCCACCTCTGGGGTCGGACAGCAGTACGAGCAGTACTTC
CDR3: CATSGVGQQYEQYF
J: TRBJ2-7
D: .
length: 14
size: few
V: TRBV28

DNA: TGTGCCAGCAGTTTAGGGGAAGGACAGGGAATCTATGGCTACACCTTC
CDR3: CASSLGEGQGIYGYTF
J: TRBJ1-2
D: TRBD1
length: 16
size: few
V: TRBV12-3/TRBV12-4

DNA: TGCGCCAGCAGCCAAGTGGTAGGAGGTGAAGAGACCCAGTACTTC
CDR3: CASSQVVGGEETQYF
J: TRBJ2-5
D: .
length: 15
size: many
V: TRBV4-3

DNA: TGTGCCAGCAGCCTCCGATACAATGAGCAGTTCTTC
CDR3: CASSLRYNEQFF
J: TRBJ2-1
D: .
length: 12
size: many
V: TRBV28

DNA: TGTGCCATCAGTCGGGACAGGGGACCGAACACTGAAGCTTTCTTT
CDR3: CAISRDRGPNTEAFF
J: TRBJ1-1
D: TRBD1
length: 15
size: .
V: TRBV10-3

DNA: TGTGCCAGCAGCCTATCACAGGGGGCTGAGGAAAAACTGTTTTTT
CDR3: CASSLSQGAEEKLFF
J: TRBJ1-4
D: TRBD1
length: 15
size: .
V: TRBV7-9

DNA: TGCAGCGCCGAGGGGCAGGGGGCCTATGGCTACACCTTC
CDR3: CSAEGQGAYGYTF
J: TRBJ1-2
D: TRBD1
length: 13
size: .
V: TRBV29-1

DNA: TGCAGTGCTAGAGCAGAAACCCGCTCCACTGAAGCTTTCTTT
CDR3: CSARAETRSTEAFF
J: TRBJ1-1
D: .
length: 14
size: .
V: TRBV20-1

DNA: TGCAGCGTTGAAGGGTCGCGGCAGGGAAGCGGCTACACCTTC
CDR3: CSVEGSRQGSGYTF
J: TRBJ1-2
D: .
length: 14
size: few
V: TRBV29-1

DNA: TGTGCCAGCAGCCCCTGGGAGTCTAGATTGAATGAGCAGTTCTTC
CDR3: CASSPWESRLNEQFF
J: TRBJ2-1
D: .
length: 15
size: .
V: TRBV9

DNA: TGCAGCGTTGAAGAGTGGAGGGGGAACAGTCAGTACTTC
CDR3: CSVEEWRGNSQYF
J: TRBJ2-4
D: .
length: 13
size: .
V: TRBV29-1

DNA: TGTGCCAGCAGCCCCCGGACTAGCGGGGGGGCCGGTGTTTCCTACAATGAGCAGTTCTTC
CDR3: CASSPRTSGGAGVSYNEQFF
J: TRBJ2-1
D: TRBD2
length: 20
size: .
V: TRBV7-8

DNA: TGCGCCAGCAGCCAAGAGGGACAGTTCATCTCTGGGGCCAACGTCCTGACTTTC
CDR3: CASSQEGQFISGANVLTF
J: TRBJ2-6
D: TRBD1
length: 18
size: .
V: TRBV4-3

DNA: TGTGCCAGCAGTCGTCAAATTTCCTACAATGAGCAGTTCTTC
CDR3: CASSRQISYNEQFF
J: TRBJ2-1
D: .
length: 14
size: .
V: TRBV6-6

DNA: TGTGCCAGCAGCCAAGGACAGGGATTCGAGCAGTACTTC
CDR3: CASSQGQGFEQYF
J: TRBJ2-7
D: TRBD1
length: 13
size: .
V: TRBV3-1

DNA: TGTGCCACCAGCAGAGATCTTGGTGAGGGGCAGTACTTC
CDR3: CATSRDLGEGQYF
J: TRBJ2-7
D: .
length: 13
size: few
V: TRBV15